This TCR beta chain stems from a study of T cell responses to AZD1222 COVID-19 vaccine. Study-wide findings and caveats: Clonal diversity was possibly underestimated, and the donors were mostly white British, with more females. Spike-specific TCR breadth and depth grew following two AZD1222 doses. At 160-218 and 743-854, vaccine-associated CD4 TCRs were dominant, and they spanned spike.

Worth noting for this clone: Its specificity is unknown.

TCRdb's table, derived via immunoSEQ multiplex PCR, lists solely in-frame clones and lacks some. Of roughly 120,000 clones listed, around nine tenths are singletons. Germline CDR1 and CDR2: MNHNY and SVGAGI (reference sequence). V trimming: 4 bases; J trimming: 8 bases; junction bases outside the gene matches: 11. The CDR3 extends over 15 amino acids. The sequence came from an adult who received the MenACWY meningococcal vaccine as a control. This material consisted of peripheral blood, taken 28 days after the second dose of the MenACWY control vaccine. The V and J genes are TRBV6-6 and TRBJ1-1; TRBD1 matches 9 bases. Here the CDR3 reads CASSFLTPGQGEAFF. CDR3 DNA: TGTGCCAGCAGTTTCCTAACGCCGGGACAGGGCGAAGCTTTCTTT.